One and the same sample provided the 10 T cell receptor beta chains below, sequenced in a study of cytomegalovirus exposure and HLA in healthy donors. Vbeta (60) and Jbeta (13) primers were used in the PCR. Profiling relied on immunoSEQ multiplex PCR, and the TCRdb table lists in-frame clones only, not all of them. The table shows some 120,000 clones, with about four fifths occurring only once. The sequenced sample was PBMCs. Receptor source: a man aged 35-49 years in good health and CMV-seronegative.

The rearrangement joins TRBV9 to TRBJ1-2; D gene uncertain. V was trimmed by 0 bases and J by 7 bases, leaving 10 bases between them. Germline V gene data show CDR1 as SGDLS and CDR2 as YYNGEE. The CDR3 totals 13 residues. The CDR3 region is CASSVVAGGGYTF. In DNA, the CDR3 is TGTGCCAGCAGCGTAGTTGCAGGAGGTGGCTACACCTTC.

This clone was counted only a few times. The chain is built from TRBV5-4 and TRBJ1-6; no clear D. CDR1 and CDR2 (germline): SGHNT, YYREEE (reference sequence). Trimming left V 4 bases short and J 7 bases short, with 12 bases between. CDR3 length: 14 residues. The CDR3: CASSPVRGNSPLHF. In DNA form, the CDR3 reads TGTGCCAGCAGCCCAGTACGTGGCAATTCACCCCTCCACTTT. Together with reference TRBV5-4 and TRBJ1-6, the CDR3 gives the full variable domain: ETGVTQSPTHLIKTRGQQVTLRCSSQSGHNTVSWYQQALGQGPQFIFQYYREEENGRGNFPPRFSGLQFPNYSSELNVNALELDDSALYLCASSPVRGNSPLHFGNGTRLTVT.

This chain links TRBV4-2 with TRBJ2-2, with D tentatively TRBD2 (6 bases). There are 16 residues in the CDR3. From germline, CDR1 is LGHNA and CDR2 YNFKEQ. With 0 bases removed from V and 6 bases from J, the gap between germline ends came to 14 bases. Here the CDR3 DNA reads TGTGCCAGCAGCCAAGATAATAGCGGAGTCGCCGGGGAGCTGTTTTTT. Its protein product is CASSQDNSGVAGELFF.

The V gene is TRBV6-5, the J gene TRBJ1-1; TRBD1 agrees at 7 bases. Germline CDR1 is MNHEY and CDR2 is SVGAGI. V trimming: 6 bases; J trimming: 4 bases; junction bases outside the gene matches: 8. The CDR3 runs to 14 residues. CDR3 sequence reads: CASSPTNRGTEAFF. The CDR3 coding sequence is TGTGCCAGCAGCCCCACAAACAGGGGCACTGAAGCTTTCTTT.

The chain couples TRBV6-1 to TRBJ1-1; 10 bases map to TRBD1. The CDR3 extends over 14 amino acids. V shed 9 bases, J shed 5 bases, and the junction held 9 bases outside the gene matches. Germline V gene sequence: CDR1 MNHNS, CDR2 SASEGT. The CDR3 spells CASSRDRGLTEAFF. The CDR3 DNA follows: TGTGCCAGTAGCCGTGACAGGGGGCTTACTGAAGCTTTCTTT.

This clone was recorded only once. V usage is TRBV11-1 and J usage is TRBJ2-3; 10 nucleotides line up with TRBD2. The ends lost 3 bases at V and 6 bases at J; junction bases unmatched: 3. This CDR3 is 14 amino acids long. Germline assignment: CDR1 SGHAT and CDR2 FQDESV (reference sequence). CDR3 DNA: TGTGCCAGCAGCTTCAGCGGGGGGGTCGATACGCAGTATTTT. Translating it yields CASSFSGGVDTQYF.

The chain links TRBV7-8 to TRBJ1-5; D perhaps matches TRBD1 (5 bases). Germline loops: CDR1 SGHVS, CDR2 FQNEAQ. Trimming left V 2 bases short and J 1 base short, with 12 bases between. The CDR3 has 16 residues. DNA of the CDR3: TGTGCCAGCAGCTTATTACAGGTTGGGAGCAATCAGCCCCAGCATTTT. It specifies CASSLLQVGSNQPQHF.

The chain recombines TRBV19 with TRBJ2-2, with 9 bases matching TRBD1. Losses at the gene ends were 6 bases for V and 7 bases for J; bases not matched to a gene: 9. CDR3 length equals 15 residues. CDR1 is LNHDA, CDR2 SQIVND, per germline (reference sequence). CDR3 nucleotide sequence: TGTGCCAGTAGGGGAAGGGACAGGGTCCTCGGGGAGCTGTTTTTT. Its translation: CASRGRDRVLGELFF.

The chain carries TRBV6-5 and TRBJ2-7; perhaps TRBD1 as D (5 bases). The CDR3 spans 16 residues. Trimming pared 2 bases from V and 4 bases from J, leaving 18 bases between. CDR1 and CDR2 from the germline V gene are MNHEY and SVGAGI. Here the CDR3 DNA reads TGTGCCAGCAGTTACAAGCCAGGACAAAACAATTACGAGCAGTACTTC. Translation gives CASSYKPGQNNYEQYF.

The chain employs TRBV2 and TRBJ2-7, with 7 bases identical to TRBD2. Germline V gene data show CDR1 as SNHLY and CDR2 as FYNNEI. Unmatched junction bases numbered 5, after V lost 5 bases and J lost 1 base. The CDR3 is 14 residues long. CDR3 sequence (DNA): TGTGCCAGCAGTCGCGGGGGAGGGTCCTACGAGCAGTACTTC. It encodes CASSRGGGSYEQYF. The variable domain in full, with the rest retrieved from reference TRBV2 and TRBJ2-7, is EPEVTQTPSHQVTQMGQEVILRCVPISNHLYFYWYRQILGQKVEFLVSFYNNEISEKSEIFDDQFSVERPDGSNFTLKIRSTKLEDSAMYFCASSRGGGSYEQYFGPGTRLTVT.